This TCR beta chain was sequenced for a study of memory CD4+ T cells and cytomegalovirus serostatus. Clones were read by immunoSEQ multiplex PCR, and TCRdb kept only the in-frame ones, dropping some. The sample lists some 60,000 clones, over 65% occurring once. In germline, CDR1 is SEHNR, CDR2 FQNEAQ (reference sequence). V lost 8 bases and J lost 2, with 18 bases in between. CDR3 length equals 15 residues. The sort gate was single viable CD3+CD4+CD8-CD45RO+ cells for memory CD4+ T cells. Serum IgG to CMV pp150, pp28, p38 and p52 defined serostatus. The V call is TRBV7-9, the J call TRBJ1-1, with D perhaps matching TRBD1 (6 bases). The source material was memory CD4+ T cells from blood. This TCR was recovered from an adult in good health and CMV-seropositive. The CDR3 region is CASGLGTPSNTEAFF. DNA of the CDR3: TGTGCCAGCGGTTTGGGGACACCTTCTAACACTGAAGCTTTCTTT.